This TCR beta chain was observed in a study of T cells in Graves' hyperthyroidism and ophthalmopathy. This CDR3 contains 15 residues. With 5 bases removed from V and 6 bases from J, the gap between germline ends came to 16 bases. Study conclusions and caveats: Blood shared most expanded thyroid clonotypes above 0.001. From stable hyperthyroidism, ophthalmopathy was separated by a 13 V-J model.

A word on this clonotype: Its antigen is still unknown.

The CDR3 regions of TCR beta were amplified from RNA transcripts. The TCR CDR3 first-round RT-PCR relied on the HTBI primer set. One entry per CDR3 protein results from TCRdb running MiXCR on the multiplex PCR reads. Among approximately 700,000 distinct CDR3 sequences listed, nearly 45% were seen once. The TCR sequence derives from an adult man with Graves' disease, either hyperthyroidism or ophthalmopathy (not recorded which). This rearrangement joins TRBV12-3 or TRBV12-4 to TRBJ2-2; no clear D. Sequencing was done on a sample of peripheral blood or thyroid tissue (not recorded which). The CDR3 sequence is CASSRDFGFAGELFF. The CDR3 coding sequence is TGTGCCAGCAGTCGAGACTTCGGCTTCGCCGGGGAGCTGTTTTTT.